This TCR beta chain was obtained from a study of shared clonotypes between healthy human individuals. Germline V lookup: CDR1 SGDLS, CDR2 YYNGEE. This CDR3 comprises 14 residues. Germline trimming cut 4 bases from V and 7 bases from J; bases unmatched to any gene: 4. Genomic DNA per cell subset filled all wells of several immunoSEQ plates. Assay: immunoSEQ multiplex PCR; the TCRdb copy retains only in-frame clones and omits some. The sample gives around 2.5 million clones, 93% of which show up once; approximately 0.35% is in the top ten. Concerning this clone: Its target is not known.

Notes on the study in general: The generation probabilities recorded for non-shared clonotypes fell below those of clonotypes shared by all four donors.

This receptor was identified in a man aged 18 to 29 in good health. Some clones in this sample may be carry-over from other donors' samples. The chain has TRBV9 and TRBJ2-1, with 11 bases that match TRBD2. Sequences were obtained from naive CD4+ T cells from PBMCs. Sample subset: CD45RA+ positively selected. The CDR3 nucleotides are TGTGCCAGCAGCAAACGGACTAGCGGGAATGAGCAGTTCTTC. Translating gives CASSKRTSGNEQFF.